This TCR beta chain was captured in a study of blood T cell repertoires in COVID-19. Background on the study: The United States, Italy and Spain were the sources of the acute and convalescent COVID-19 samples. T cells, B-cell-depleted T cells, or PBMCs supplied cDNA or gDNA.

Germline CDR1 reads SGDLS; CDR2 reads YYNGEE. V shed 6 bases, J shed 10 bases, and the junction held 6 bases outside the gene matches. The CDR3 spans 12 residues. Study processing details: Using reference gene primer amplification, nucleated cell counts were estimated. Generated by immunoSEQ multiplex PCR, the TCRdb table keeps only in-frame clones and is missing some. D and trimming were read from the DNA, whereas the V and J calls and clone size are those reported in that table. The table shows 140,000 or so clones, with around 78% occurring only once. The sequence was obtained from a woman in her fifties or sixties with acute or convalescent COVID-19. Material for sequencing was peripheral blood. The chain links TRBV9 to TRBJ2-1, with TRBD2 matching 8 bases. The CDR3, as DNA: TGTGCCAGCAAAGGGCGGGAGGTCGAGCAGTTCTTC. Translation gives CASKGREVEQFF.